The next 8 T cell receptor gamma chains were all read from a single sample in a study of gamma delta lymphoproliferative disorders and STAT genes. TCRdb reprocessed the multiplex PCR reads using CATT. The sample yields about 2,200 gamma-chain clones, roughly a tenth seen once. Sequencing used genomic DNA taken from PBMCs of patients and controls. Sequenced input: blood. The receptors here all came from a human donor with gamma-delta T-cell large granular lymphocyte leukemia.

A few counts support this clone. The rearrangement links TRGV8 to TRGJ1 or TRGJ2. In the absence of a J gene in TCRdb, the DNA was matched to germline to assign it here. Trimming took 4 bases from V and 12 from J; bases not matched to a gene: 9. CDR1 VENAVY and CDR2 YDSYNSRV come from the germline V gene. The CDR3 has 11 residues. CDR3 coding DNA: TGTGCCACCTGGGACCCCGAGGGGAAACTCTTT. Protein sequence: CATWDPEGKLF.

Sample share makes this clone medium-sized. V usage is TRGV2 and J usage is TRGJP1. Germline matching of the DNA provided the J gene here, since TCRdb leaves it blank. CDR1 and CDR2 (germline): EGSNGY, YDSYNSKV. The V and J ends lost 3 bases and 8 bases, in that order; junction bases with no gene match: 3. CDR3 length: 12 residues. The CDR3 is CATWDQGWFKIF. CDR3 sequence (DNA): TGTGCCACCTGGGACCAAGGTTGGTTCAAGATATTT.

This chain uses TRGV10 with TRGJ1 or TRGJ2. No J segment appears in TCRdb, so it was assigned here by matching the sequence to germline. TRGV10 is identified as an open reading frame with a role that is uncertain. The CDR3 covers 12 residues. Trimming cost V 8 bases and J 5 bases; bases outside gene matches: 7. The DNA of the CDR3 is TGTGCTGCGTGGGATTGCGATTATAAGAAACTCTTT. The encoded protein is CAAWDCDYKKLF.

This clone occurred a few times. It is unclear where the CDR3 begins or ends on the DNA, so no DNA is shown, and the CDR3 is as TCRdb lists it. The J gene was not called, though the V gene is TRGV11. TRGV11 has ORF status, its function being uncertain. The CDR3 has 16 residues if both end residues are counted. The CDR3 sequence: CTTVPAGLGLAYKKLF.

This clone appeared a few times. The chain couples TRGV9 to TRGJP. The J gene, not given by TCRdb, was assigned here from a germline match of the nucleotide sequence. CDR1 GITISATS and CDR2 ISYDGTV come from the germline V gene (reference sequence). Germline trimming cut 2 bases from V and 4 bases from J; bases unmatched to any gene: 5. The CDR3 loop spans 17 amino acids. The CDR3 nucleotides read TGTGCCTTGTGGGAGGCCCCCCAAGAGTTGGGCAAAAAAATCAAGGTATTT. Translated, it gives CALWEAPQELGKKIKVF.

The rearrangement links TRGV5 to TRGJ1 or TRGJ2. Here the J gene came from matching the DNA to germline, since TCRdb omits it. The germline V gene has CDR1 VINAFY and CDR2 YDVSNSKD. With 3 bases clipped from V and 2 bases from J, the junction kept 10 bases outside the gene matches. The CDR3 contains 15 residues. CDR3 bases: TGTGCCACCTGGGACGGACGCAGACATTATTATAAGAAACTCTTT. Protein: CATWDGRRHYYKKLF.

This clone turned up a few times. Other DNA sequences in the sample encode the same CDR3. The chain carries TRGV4 and TRGJ1 or TRGJ2. TCRdb supplies no J gene; here it was assigned by aligning the nucleotide sequence to germline. Germline V gives CDR1 EGSTGY, CDR2 YDSYTSSV. The CDR3 totals 14 residues. Unmatched junction bases numbered 4, after V lost 1 base and J lost 1 base. This CDR3 reads CATWDGPNYYKKLF. In DNA, the CDR3 is TGTGCCACCTGGGATGGACCCAATTATTATAAGAAACTCTTT.

This clone was recorded a few times. The same CDR3 can be traced to other DNA sequences in this sample. This chain connects TRGV2 to TRGJ1 or TRGJ2. TCRdb carries no J gene annotation; the J gene was assigned here by matching the DNA with germline. CDR1 and CDR2 (germline): EGSNGY, YDSYNSKV. The J segment lost 5 bases and the V segment lost 1 base, leaving 5 bases of the junction unmatched. The CDR3 length is 13 residues. The CDR3 DNA reads TGTGCCACCTGGGACGGACGAAATTATAAGAAACTCTTT. Amino acids: CATWDGRNYKKLF.